The 32 T cell receptor beta chains reported below all come from one sample, sequenced in a study of blood T cell repertoires in COVID-19. Clones were read by immunoSEQ multiplex PCR, and TCRdb kept only the in-frame ones, dropping some. The sample has hundreds of thousands of clones; almost 85% are singletons. The specimen sequenced was peripheral blood. The receptors originated from a man over 45 with COVID-19, enrolled during active disease.

The J gene is TRBJ2-7, the V gene TRBV5-1; TRBD1 matches at 7 bases. V trimming: 0 bases; J trimming: 7 bases; junction bases outside the gene matches: 7. Germline CDR1 SGHRS, CDR2 YFSETQ. CDR3 size: 14 residues. CDR3 region: CASSLGQGTGEQYF. Here the CDR3 DNA reads TGCGCCAGCAGCTTGGGACAGGGAACTGGAGAGCAGTACTTC. Filled out from reference TRBV5-1 and TRBJ2-7, the complete variable domain reads KAGVTQTPRYLIKTRGQQVTLSCSPISGHRSVSWYQQTPGQGLQFLFEYFSETQRNKGNFPGRFSGRQFSNSRSEMNVSTLELGDSALYLCASSLGQGTGEQYFGPGTRLTVT.

The genes are TRBV5-5 and TRBJ2-5; 7 nucleotides align to TRBD1. Trimming at V came to 4 bases and at J to 2 bases, leaving 2 bases not matched to a gene. CDR3 length: 13 residues. In germline, CDR1 is SGHKS, CDR2 YYEKEE (reference sequence). CDR3 DNA: TGTGCCAGCAGCGTGGGACAGCAAGAGACCCAGTACTTC. This translates into CASSVGQQETQYF.

This clone has at least ten counts. The sample contains more than one DNA sequence encoding this CDR3. The chain carries TRBV18 and TRBJ1-1; TRBD1 matches at 7 bases. Trimming removed 2 bases from V and 3 bases from J; junction bases left unmatched: 0. The CDR3 covers 13 residues. The germline CDR1 and CDR2 sequences are KGHSH and LQKENI. In DNA form, the CDR3 reads TGTGCCAGCTCACCAGGACAGGACACTGAAGCTTTCTTT. Translating gives CASSPGQDTEAFF.

The chain joins TRBV7-3 to TRBJ2-1, with 9 bases lining up with TRBD1. V lost 2 bases and J lost 6; bases outside the gene matches: 2. Germline V gene lookup returns CDR1 SGHTA and CDR2 FQGTGA. This CDR3 has 14 amino acids. The CDR3 DNA reads as TGTGCCAGCAGCTTAGGGACAGGGTTCAATGAGCAGTTCTTC. It specifies CASSLGTGFNEQFF.

This chain uses TRBV24-1 with TRBJ1-4; TRBD1 matches 7 bases. The germline CDR1 and CDR2 sequences are KGHDR and SFDVKD. V lost 3 bases and J lost 0; bases outside the gene matches: 0. The CDR3 runs to 15 residues. CDR3 DNA sequence: TGTGCCACCAGTGATGGGACAGCAACTAATGAAAAACTGTTTTTT. It yields the protein CATSDGTATNEKLFF.

This clone was detected only a few times. The rearrangement joins TRBV5-4 to TRBJ2-7; 9 nucleotides align to TRBD2. Germline CDR1 SGHNT, CDR2 YYREEE (reference sequence). The CDR3 spans 14 residues. V was clipped by 0 bases and J by 4 bases; unmatched bases: 2. Here the CDR3 reads CASSLGLADYEQYF. The CDR3 DNA sequence: TGTGCCAGCAGCTTGGGACTAGCGGATTACGAGCAGTACTTC.

CDR3 amino acids: CASSRGQAGYTF. CDR3 coding DNA: TGTGCCAGCAGCCGCGGACAGGCTGGCTACACCTTC. This rearrangement joins TRBV3-1 (or the pseudogene TRBV3-2) to TRBJ1-2; 7 positions match TRBD1. V trimming: 4 bases; J trimming: 7 bases; junction bases outside the gene matches: 3. CDR1 is LGHDT, CDR2 YNNKEL, per germline (reference sequence). CDR3 size: 12 residues.

The CDR3 bases are TGTGCCTGGGGACTAGCGGGGGTTGAGCAGTACTTC. Translating it yields CAWGLAGVEQYF. The chain has TRBV30 and TRBJ2-7; TRBD2 aligns across 13 bases. Germline lookup yields CDR1 GTSNPN and CDR2 SVGIG (reference sequence). The CDR3 length is 12 residues. V lost 5 bases to trimming and J lost 7 bases; unmatched junction nucleotides: 2.

The table lists this clone with a count of one. The V and J genes are TRBV7-3 and TRBJ1-1; weak D call: TRBD1 (6 bases). The CDR3 runs 14 residues. Looked up from germline, CDR1 is SGHTA and CDR2 is FQGTGA. Trimming stripped 6 bases from V and 4 bases from J, with 15 bases between. In DNA form, the CDR3 reads TGTGCCAGCAGTGTACAGGGCTCGGGCACTGAAGCTTTCTTT. Residues: CASSVQGSGTEAFF. Variable domain in full (rest from reference TRBV7-3 and TRBJ1-1): GAGVSQTPSNKVTEKGKYVELRCDPISGHTALYWYRQSLGQGPEFLIYFQGTGAADDSGLPNDRFFAVRPEGSVSTLKIQRTERGDSAVYLCASSVQGSGTEAFFGQGTRLTVV.

The chain recombines TRBV11-2 with TRBJ1-6; the D gene is possibly TRBD1 (5 bases). Trimming removed 6 bases from V and 7 bases from J, with 16 bases in between. Germline V gene data show CDR1 as SGHAT and CDR2 as FQNNGV. The CDR3 totals 15 residues. The CDR3 DNA reads TGTGCCAGCAGACTGGCAGGGCGGTTGAATTCACCCCTCCACTTT. Its translation is CASRLAGRLNSPLHF.

The V and J genes are TRBV7-9 and TRBJ1-6, with 8 bases identical to TRBD1. The CDR3 runs 18 residues. Unmatched junction bases numbered 12, after V lost 2 bases and J lost 6 bases. Germline CDR1 reads SEHNR; CDR2 reads FQNEAQ (reference sequence). CDR3 sequence reads: CASSLPLKTGDSNSPLHF. In nucleotides, the CDR3 is TGTGCCAGCAGCTTACCGCTGAAGACAGGGGATTCTAATTCACCCCTCCACTTT.

Here the CDR3 reads CASTATGRTGTPYTF. The CDR3 DNA reads as TGTGCCAGTACCGCAACAGGGAGAACAGGAACACCTTACACCTTC. The J gene is TRBJ1-2, the V gene TRBV19; TRBD1 is a possible D gene (6 bases). The germline gives CDR1 LNHDA, CDR2 SQIVND (reference sequence). This CDR3 has 15 amino acids. Trimming stripped 7 bases from V and 11 bases from J, with 26 bases between. Drawing the rest from reference TRBV19 and TRBJ1-2, the complete variable domain is DGGITQSPKYLFRKEGQNVTLSCEQNLNHDAMYWYRQDPGQGLRLIYYSQIVNDFQKGDIAEGYSVSREKKESFPLTVTSAQKNPTAFYLCASTATGRTGTPYTFGSGTRLTVV.

This clone was found once. The CDR3 region is CASSLLGGGTNEQFF. The CDR3 DNA reads TGTGCCAGCAGCTTGCTTGGCGGGGGGACCAATGAGCAGTTCTTC. The rearrangement joins TRBV5-4 to TRBJ2-1; 8 nucleotides match TRBD2. V was pared by 1 base and J by 6 bases, with 6 bases of the junction left unmatched. CDR3 length equals 15 residues. Germline V CDR1 and CDR2: SGHNT, YYREEE (reference sequence).

The V and J genes are TRBV24-1 and TRBJ1-2, with D hard to call. CDR3 length: 14 residues. Per the germline V gene, CDR1 is KGHDR and CDR2 is SFDVKD. The V gene lost 5 bases and the J gene lost 2 bases, with 11 bases spanning the gap. The chain's CDR3 is CATSGPPENYGYTF. The CDR3 bases are TGTGCCACCAGTGGGCCCCCAGAAAACTATGGCTACACCTTC.

This chain links TRBV11-1 with TRBJ2-2, with D perhaps matching TRBD1 (5 bases). The V gene's germline CDR1 is SGHAT and CDR2 FQDESV (reference sequence). Trimming shortened V by 4 bases and J by 3 bases, and 9 bases separated the two germline ends. This CDR3 contains 14 residues. CDR3: CASSSQGYTGELFF. CDR3 bases: TGTGCCAGCAGCTCGCAGGGTTACACCGGGGAGCTGTTTTTT.

This chain joins TRBV6-5 and TRBJ1-2; D unresolved. In germline, CDR1 is MNHEY, CDR2 SVGAGI. V was trimmed by 5 bases and J by 6 bases, leaving 13 bases between them. The CDR3 runs 13 residues. CDR3 sequence: CASSRGNSNGYTF. In DNA, the CDR3 is TGTGCCAGCAGTCGGGGAAATAGTAATGGCTACACCTTC.

The chain couples TRBV27 to TRBJ2-6; D call uncertain. The germline V gene has CDR1 MNHEY and CDR2 SMNVEV (reference sequence). The CDR3 is 14 amino acids. Trimming removed 4 bases from V and 0 bases from J, with 4 bases in between. The CDR3 here is CASSSSSGANVLTF. The CDR3 nucleotides read TGTGCCAGCAGTTCCTCCTCTGGGGCCAACGTCCTGACTTTC.

This clone was picked up one time. The V gene is TRBV15, the J gene TRBJ1-3; D unresolved. CDR3 length: 15 amino acids. V was clipped by 0 bases and J by 0 bases, with 6 bases between them. Germline loops: CDR1 LNHNV, CDR2 YYDKDF (reference sequence). CDR3 sequence reads: CATSRDWSSGNTIYF. For the CDR3, the DNA is TGTGCCACCAGCAGAGACTGGAGCTCTGGAAACACCATATATTTT.

The rearrangement joins TRBV28 to TRBJ1-1, with D maybe TRBD1 (6 bases). V was trimmed by 4 bases and J by 1 base, leaving 13 bases between them. CDR3 length equals 15 residues. Germline values: CDR1 MDHEN, CDR2 SYDVKM. CDR3 loop: CASSWWQGTNTEAFF. The CDR3 coding sequence is TGTGCCAGCAGTTGGTGGCAGGGGACGAACACTGAAGCTTTCTTT.

This rearrangement joins TRBV12-3 or TRBV12-4 to TRBJ1-1; tentative D call: TRBD1 (6 bases). This CDR3 is 13 amino acids long. V was pared by 3 bases and J by 3 bases, with 8 bases between. The CDR3, as DNA: TGTGCCAGCAGTTTTACAGGGTACACTGAAGCTTTCTTT. This codes for CASSFTGYTEAFF.

Details on this clone: The same CDR3 also results from other DNA sequences found in this sample. This chain's CDR3 is CASSIAGVGYTF. CDR3 DNA sequence: TGTGCCAGTAGTATTGCCGGGGTTGGCTACACCTTC. The rearrangement uses TRBV19 and TRBJ1-2, with D hard to call. CDR1 LNHDA and CDR2 SQIVND come from the germline V gene (reference sequence). The V gene lost 3 bases and the J gene lost 7 bases, with 9 bases spanning the gap. The CDR3 extends over 12 amino acids.

V and J are TRBV24-1 and TRBJ1-5; 7 bases agree with TRBD1. The CDR3 sequence is 15 residues long. Per the germline V gene, CDR1 is KGHDR and CDR2 is SFDVKD. Trimming at V came to 4 bases and at J to 2 bases, leaving 4 bases not matched to a gene. CDR3 residues: CATSDPGQGNQPQHF. In DNA form, the CDR3 reads TGTGCCACCAGTGACCCCGGACAGGGCAATCAGCCCCAGCATTTT.

This rearrangement joins TRBV12-3 or TRBV12-4 to TRBJ2-7; D unresolved. The CDR3 sequence is 13 residues long. Trimming took 3 bases from V and 1 from J, leaving 7 bases between them. CDR3 DNA sequence: TGTGCCAGCAGTTTGTCCGGTTCCTACGAGCAGTACTTC. Translating it yields CASSLSGSYEQYF.

The chain couples TRBV30 to TRBJ1-1; D unresolved. The V gene lost 0 bases and the J gene lost 5 bases, with 7 bases spanning the gap. The CDR3 covers 12 residues. Germline V gene data show CDR1 as GTSNPN and CDR2 as SVGIG (reference sequence). CDR3 in amino acids: CAWSVVATEAFF. The CDR3 DNA follows: TGTGCCTGGAGTGTGGTAGCTACTGAAGCTTTCTTT.

The chain couples TRBV2 to TRBJ2-3; D uncertain. Germline V gene sequence: CDR1 SNHLY, CDR2 FYNNEI. V was trimmed by 2 bases and J by 3 bases, leaving 9 bases between them. This CDR3 is 14 amino acids long. In nucleotides, the CDR3 is TGTGCCAGCAGTGAAAGCTGGTCTACAGATACGCAGTATTTT. It translates to CASSESWSTDTQYF.

This clone has only a few counts. The chain has TRBV27 and TRBJ2-1; 9 nucleotides agree with TRBD2. V trimming: 5 bases; J trimming: 4 bases; junction bases outside the gene matches: 3. The V gene's germline CDR1 is MNHEY and CDR2 SMNVEV (reference sequence). The CDR3 is 14 amino acids. CDR3 sequence (DNA): TGTGCCAGCAGTAGCGGGGGGCGGTACAATGAGCAGTTCTTC. Protein product: CASSSGGRYNEQFF.

The chain carries TRBV15 and TRBJ1-2; TRBD1 matches 10 bases. J was trimmed by 7 bases and V by 5 bases; bases with no gene match: 7. Germline V gene data show CDR1 as LNHNV and CDR2 as YYDKDF (reference sequence). CDR3 length: 14 amino acids. The CDR3 spells CATSAGTGATGYTF. In DNA, the CDR3 is TGTGCCACCAGCGCCGGGACAGGGGCTACTGGCTACACCTTC. The variable domain in full, with the rest retrieved from reference TRBV15 and TRBJ1-2, is DAMVIQNPRYQVTQFGKPVTLSCSQTLNHNVMYWYQQKSSQAPKLLFHYYDKDFNNEADTPDNFQSRRPNTSFCFLDIRSPGLGDTAMYLCATSAGTGATGYTFGSGTRLTVV.

This sequence joins TRBV30 and TRBJ2-5; 9 positions match TRBD2. CDR1 GTSNPN and CDR2 SVGIG come from the germline V gene (reference sequence). With 8 bases clipped from V and 2 bases from J, the junction kept 15 bases outside the gene matches. The CDR3 is 16 amino acids. CDR3 amino acids: CALRAGGPIAQETQYF. The CDR3 nucleotides read TGTGCCCTCCGAGCGGGGGGACCAATTGCTCAAGAGACCCAGTACTTC.

J is TRBJ1-5 and V is TRBV10-1; D not certain. CDR1 is WNHNN, CDR2 SYGVQD, per germline (reference sequence). The V end lost 3 bases, the J end lost 1 base, and 10 bases lay between the germline ends. The CDR3 is 15 amino acids. Here the CDR3 reads CASSDPPGSNQPQHF. Written as DNA, the CDR3 is TGCGCCAGCAGTGACCCCCCGGGAAGCAATCAGCCCCAGCATTTT.

V gene TRBV3-1 (or the pseudogene TRBV3-2) combines with J gene TRBJ2-1, with 10 bases aligning to TRBD2. J lost 10 bases, V lost 0 bases, and 15 bases had no gene match. There are 18 residues in the CDR3. Germline CDR1 is LGHDT and CDR2 is YNNKEL (reference sequence). CDR3 region: CASSQDFPSGGDEVEQFF. The DNA for the CDR3 is TGTGCCAGCAGCCAAGATTTTCCTAGCGGGGGCGATGAGGTCGAGCAGTTCTTC.

This chain links TRBV4-1 with TRBJ1-1; D not resolved. Trimming pared 3 bases from V and 1 base from J, leaving 6 bases between. CDR1 and CDR2 from the germline V gene are MGHRA and YSYEKL. The CDR3 totals 13 residues. DNA for the CDR3: TGCGCCAGCAGCCAGACACGGAACACTGAAGCTTTCTTT. Amino acid sequence: CASSQTRNTEAFF.

V gene TRBV3-1 (or the pseudogene TRBV3-2) combines with J gene TRBJ2-1; 11 bases map to TRBD2. Germline trimming cut 7 bases from V and 8 bases from J; bases unmatched to any gene: 7. Looked up from germline, CDR1 is LGHDT and CDR2 is YNNKEL (reference sequence). This CDR3 comprises 14 residues. The CDR3 nucleotides read TGTGCCAGCACTAATAGCGGGGGGGCCTATGAGCAGTTCTTC. Translation: CASTNSGGAYEQFF.